These 29 T cell receptor beta chains came from one sample sequenced in a study of chemoradiotherapy in HPV16-positive cancers. Sequencing used immunoSEQ multiplex PCR; TCRdb keeps in-frame clones, though not all of them. The table lists under 85,000 clones, roughly 86% of them singletons. The sample in question was blood, obtained from a patient who underwent chemoradiotherapy. The receptors shown here come from a human donor with HPV-associated anogenital cancer.

This rearrangement joins TRBV25-1 to TRBJ2-7; TRBD2 is a possible D gene (5 bases). Per germline, CDR1 MGHDK and CDR2 SYGVNS. The CDR3 consists of 12 residues. V lost 6 bases to trimming and J lost 4 bases, with 10 bases between them. CDR3 nucleotide sequence: TGTGCCAGCAGACACGGACTGTACGAGCAGTACTTC. Amino acids: CASRHGLYEQYF.

The chain has TRBV30 and TRBJ2-2, with no clear D. V was trimmed by 4 bases and J by 3 bases, leaving 12 bases between them. The CDR3 length is 14 residues. The germline V gene encodes CDR1 GTSNPN and CDR2 SVGIG (reference sequence). CDR3 in DNA: TGTGCCTGGAAATCGGTAAAGCACACCGGGGAGCTGTTTTTT. It specifies CAWKSVKHTGELFF.

The chain joins TRBV4-1 to TRBJ2-2; D is uncertain. Germline loops: CDR1 MGHRA, CDR2 YSYEKL. CDR3 length equals 18 residues. V was shortened by 0 bases and J by 7 bases, with 21 bases between the two germline ends. The CDR3 loop reads CASSQDHRTRWTGGELFF. CDR3 DNA sequence: TGCGCCAGCAGCCAAGATCATCGAACCCGGTGGACCGGCGGGGAGCTGTTTTTT.

The V and J genes are TRBV5-1 and TRBJ2-5, with TRBD2 matching over 8 bases. This CDR3 has 16 amino acids. Trimming removed 4 bases from V and 2 bases from J; junction bases left unmatched: 10. Germline-derived CDR1 and CDR2 are SGHRS and YFSETQ. The CDR3 loop reads CASSPGGTSGQETQYF. In nucleotides, the CDR3 is TGCGCCAGCAGCCCGGGAGGCACTAGCGGTCAAGAGACCCAGTACTTC.

The chain combines TRBV27 with TRBJ2-4, with 7 bases identical to TRBD2. This CDR3 is built from 14 residues. V gave up 4 bases and J gave up 1 base; unmatched junction bases: 1. In germline, CDR1 is MNHEY, CDR2 SMNVEV (reference sequence). CDR3 sequence reads: CASSSGGAKNIQYF. Here the CDR3 DNA reads TGTGCCAGCAGTTCCGGGGGGGCCAAAAACATTCAGTACTTC.

In its sample, this clone was seen once. This chain links TRBV4-2 with TRBJ2-7; 7 bases are shared with TRBD2. CDR1 and CDR2 (germline): LGHNA, YNFKEQ. V was pared by 0 bases and J by 2 bases, with 13 bases of the junction left unmatched. CDR3 length equals 18 residues. The CDR3 region has the DNA TGTGCCAGCAGCCAAGATAGCATTGGACTAGGTCGTGCCTACGAGCAGTACTTC. It translates to CASSQDSIGLGRAYEQYF.

J is TRBJ2-5 and V is TRBV10-3; 10 nucleotides match TRBD2. The CDR3 is 15 amino acids. V trimming: 6 bases; J trimming: 2 bases; junction bases outside the gene matches: 6. Germline V gene sequence: CDR1 ENHRY, CDR2 SYGVKD. The CDR3 nucleotides are TGTGCCATCAGGTCTAGCGGGAGCGGGCAAGAGACCCAGTACTTC. Protein sequence: CAIRSSGSGQETQYF.

This clone was detected a few times. The chain is built from TRBV29-1 and TRBJ1-1; D is undetermined. The V and J ends lost 5 bases and 5 bases respectively, with 9 bases between them. The CDR3 runs to 11 residues. The germline V gene has CDR1 SQVTM and CDR2 ANQGSEA. The CDR3 region is CSVRFQTEAFF. DNA for the CDR3: TGCAGCGTTCGGTTCCAGACTGAAGCTTTCTTT.

This clone was observed a few times. The chain combines TRBV11-2 with TRBJ1-1; 7 positions match TRBD1. The CDR3 covers 12 residues. The J segment lost 4 bases and the V segment lost 10 bases, leaving 6 bases of the junction unmatched. Germline loops: CDR1 SGHAT, CDR2 FQNNGV. The CDR3 DNA is TGTGCCACGACAGGGTGGGCCACTGAAGCTTTCTTT. This gives the protein CATTGWATEAFF. The full variable domain, with the rest looked up from reference TRBV11-2 and TRBJ1-1, is EAGVAQSPRYKIIEKRQSVAFWCNPISGHATLYWYQQILGQGPKLLIQFQNNGVVDDSQLPKDRFSAERLKGVDSTLKIQPAKLEDSAVYLCATTGWATEAFFGQGTRLTVV.

This clone has more than one count but fewer than ten. The chain has TRBV27 and TRBJ2-2; D is unclear. The V end lost 2 bases, the J end lost 4 bases, and 5 bases lay between the germline ends. Germline V gene lookup returns CDR1 MNHEY and CDR2 SMNVEV (reference sequence). The CDR3 has 13 amino acids. The DNA for the CDR3 is TGTGCCAGCAGTTTAGGATTCACCGGGGAGCTGTTTTTT. It is translated as CASSLGFTGELFF.

V usage is TRBV9 and J usage is TRBJ2-3, with a tentative D call TRBD2 (6 bases). Per germline, CDR1 SGDLS and CDR2 YYNGEE. The CDR3 loop spans 13 amino acids. The germline V and J ends were trimmed by 3 bases and 4 bases, with 9 bases remaining between them. The CDR3 loop reads CASSASSADTQYF. The CDR3 DNA follows: TGTGCCAGCAGCGCCTCTAGCGCAGATACGCAGTATTTT.

The chain has TRBV18 and TRBJ1-1; 8 nucleotides agree with TRBD1. Germline-derived CDR1 and CDR2 are KGHSH and LQKENI. The CDR3 spans 15 residues. The V gene end was trimmed by 6 bases and the J gene end by 4 bases; junction bases not matched to a gene: 10. CDR3 DNA: TGTGCCAGCTCTCCCTTTGGACAGGGTACCACTGAAGCTTTCTTT. Amino acids: CASSPFGQGTTEAFF. The whole variable domain, filled in from reference TRBV18 and TRBJ1-1, reads NAGVMQNPRHLVRRRGQEARLRCSPMKGHSHVYWYRQLPEEGLKFMVYLQKENIIDESGMPKERFSAEFPKEGPSILRIQQVVRGDSAAYFCASSPFGQGTTEAFFGQGTRLTVV.

This chain connects TRBV6-4 to TRBJ2-7; D is unresolved. This CDR3 is built from 14 residues. V dropped 2 bases and J dropped 0 bases, with 8 bases sitting between them. CDR1 and CDR2 (germline): MRHNA, SNTAGT. CDR3 loop: CASSDHGSSYEQYF. For the CDR3, the DNA is TGTGCCAGCAGTGACCACGGAAGCTCCTACGAGCAGTACTTC.

As for this clone: An end of the junction does not agree with germline; a read error may underlie this. The V call is TRBV29-1, the J call TRBJ2-7; 8 bases align to TRBD1. Germline-derived CDR1 and CDR2 are SQVTM and ANQGSEA. This CDR3 contains 13 residues. CDR3 DNA: TGCAGCGTCGAAGGACAGGGAGCCTACGAGCAGTACTTC. As protein: CSVEGQGAYEQYF.

The rearrangement links TRBV5-4 to TRBJ1-1; 10 nucleotides align to TRBD1. Germline values: CDR1 SGHNT, CDR2 YYREEE (reference sequence). The CDR3 length is 12 residues. V lost 9 bases to trimming and J lost 3 bases; unmatched junction nucleotides: 2. The CDR3 DNA follows: TGTGCCACCGGGACAGGGGACACTGAAGCTTTCTTT. Translating it yields CATGTGDTEAFF.

This chain connects TRBV11-3 to TRBJ2-1, with 9 bases matching TRBD2. CDR3 size: 15 residues. The V gene end was trimmed by 7 bases and the J gene end by 5 bases; junction bases not matched to a gene: 9. Germline values: CDR1 SGHNT, CDR2 YENEEA. CDR3 DNA sequence: TGTGCCAGCACCCTTAGCGGGAGAGGTCACAATGAGCAGTTCTTC. The encoded protein is CASTLSGRGHNEQFF.

This clone showed up just once. J is TRBJ2-3 and V is TRBV5-1, with D unresolved. V dropped 2 bases and J dropped 6 bases, with 10 bases sitting between them. The CDR3 totals 13 residues. Germline V gene lookup returns CDR1 SGHRS and CDR2 YFSETQ. CDR3 in DNA: TGCGCCAGCAGCTTAGGGTCGTTTGATACGCAGTATTTT. It encodes CASSLGSFDTQYF.

The genes are TRBV28 and TRBJ2-3; 8 nucleotides align to TRBD1. CDR3 length: 15 residues. The germline V gene encodes CDR1 MDHEN and CDR2 SYDVKM. Trimming took 6 bases from V and 5 from J; bases not matched to a gene: 10. CDR3 coding DNA: TGTGCCAGCAGAGCAGGGGGCGCTTCTGAAGATACGCAGTATTTT. This encodes CASRAGGASEDTQYF.

Only one count was recorded for this clone. The rearrangement joins TRBV28 to TRBJ2-5; 8 nucleotides agree with TRBD2. The CDR3 totals 13 residues. Germline trimming cut 7 bases from V and 5 bases from J; bases unmatched to any gene: 6. Germline V gene lookup returns CDR1 MDHEN and CDR2 SYDVKM. CDR3 region: CASKKREWETQYF. For the CDR3, the DNA is TGTGCCAGCAAGAAGCGGGAGTGGGAGACCCAGTACTTC. The variable domain in full, with the rest retrieved from reference TRBV28 and TRBJ2-5, is DVKVTQSSRYLVKRTGEKVFLECVQDMDHENMFWYRQDPGLGLRLIYFSYDVKMKEKGDIPEGYSVSREKKERFSLILESASTNQTSMYLCASKKREWETQYFGPGTRLLVL.

The gene calls are TRBV6-5 and TRBJ2-7, with 11 bases lining up with TRBD2. Germline lookup yields CDR1 MNHEY and CDR2 SVGAGI. This CDR3 comprises 13 residues. Trimming at V came to 6 bases and at J to 2 bases, leaving 0 bases not matched to a gene. DNA for the CDR3: TGTGCCAGCAGGGGACTAGCGGCCTACGAGCAGTACTTC. Protein sequence: CASRGLAAYEQYF.

The CDR3 protein is CASSLKLAGGRETQYF. The CDR3 DNA reads as TGTGCCAGCAGCTTAAAACTAGCGGGGGGTAGAGAGACCCAGTACTTC. The V gene is TRBV11-1, the J gene TRBJ2-5; 12 bases are a match to TRBD2. V was pared by 2 bases and J by 4 bases, with 5 bases of the junction left unmatched. Looked up from germline, CDR1 is SGHAT and CDR2 is FQDESV (reference sequence). The CDR3 length is 16 residues.

This chain joins TRBV27 and TRBJ1-3; no clear D gene. The CDR3 has 13 amino acids. Looked up from germline, CDR1 is MNHEY and CDR2 is SMNVEV (reference sequence). Trimming removed 3 bases at V and 0 bases at J, with 3 bases between. In nucleotides, the CDR3 is TGTGCCAGCAGTTTGCGCTCTGGAAACACCATATATTTT. It codes for CASSLRSGNTIYF.

The chain couples TRBV6-6 to TRBJ1-6; 7 bases are a match to TRBD1. Germline V gene data show CDR1 as MNHNY and CDR2 as SVGAGI (reference sequence). The CDR3 spans 12 residues. Trimming removed 5 bases from V and 13 bases from J; junction bases left unmatched: 5. DNA of the CDR3: TGTGCCAGCAGTGGGGGACAGACCCCCCTCCACTTT. Residues: CASSGGQTPLHF.

The chain combines TRBV2 with TRBJ2-3; D gene ambiguous. Trimming stripped 1 base from V and 0 bases from J, with 8 bases between. The CDR3 runs 15 residues. CDR1 and CDR2 (germline): SNHLY, FYNNEI. CDR3: CASSEGYYSTDTQYF. DNA for the CDR3: TGTGCCAGCAGTGAAGGGTATTATAGCACAGATACGCAGTATTTT.

The gene calls are TRBV14 and TRBJ2-1; the match to TRBD2 covers 7 bases. This CDR3 spans 15 amino acids. Germline V gene lookup returns CDR1 SGHDN and CDR2 FVKESK. V lost 5 bases, J lost 8 bases, and 12 bases stayed unmatched. The CDR3 nucleotides read TGTGCCAGCAGCGCCCGAGCGGGACGGCCTTATGAGCAGTTCTTC. Protein: CASSARAGRPYEQFF.

The chain employs TRBV18 and TRBJ2-5; either TRBD1 or TRBD2 may fit D (5 bases each). Trimming took 1 base from V and 2 from J, leaving 5 bases between them. The CDR3 is 13 amino acids. The V gene's germline CDR1 is KGHSH and CDR2 LQKENI. The chain's CDR3 is CASSPRGQETQYF. CDR3 nucleotide sequence: TGTGCCAGCTCACCACGGGGGCAAGAGACCCAGTACTTC.

The chain is built from TRBV7-9 and TRBJ1-4; the D gene is possibly TRBD1 (5 bases). The CDR3 extends over 15 amino acids. Trimming removed 1 base from V and 14 bases from J, with 20 bases in between. The germline V gene encodes CDR1 SEHNR and CDR2 FQNEAQ (reference sequence). CDR3 loop: CASSLGPGSGAGLFF. The CDR3 DNA reads TGTGCCAGCAGCTTAGGCCCAGGGTCTGGGGCCGGCCTGTTTTTT.

The genes are TRBV27 and TRBJ1-1; 7 bases fit TRBD1. The CDR3 length is 14 residues. V dropped 3 bases and J dropped 1; count of bases not matched to a gene: 2. Per germline, CDR1 MNHEY and CDR2 SMNVEV (reference sequence). DNA for the CDR3: TGTGCCAGCAGTTTGAAGGGGGCGAACACTGAAGCTTTCTTT. Protein product: CASSLKGANTEAFF.

V and J are TRBV6-1 and TRBJ2-5; D is possibly TRBD1 (5 bases). CDR1 and CDR2 (germline): MNHNS, SASEGT. Trimming removed 0 bases at V and 4 bases at J, with 9 bases between. CDR3 size: 14 residues. CDR3 loop: CASSEAVRVETQYF. The CDR3 DNA sequence: TGTGCCAGCAGTGAAGCAGTCAGGGTAGAGACCCAGTACTTC.